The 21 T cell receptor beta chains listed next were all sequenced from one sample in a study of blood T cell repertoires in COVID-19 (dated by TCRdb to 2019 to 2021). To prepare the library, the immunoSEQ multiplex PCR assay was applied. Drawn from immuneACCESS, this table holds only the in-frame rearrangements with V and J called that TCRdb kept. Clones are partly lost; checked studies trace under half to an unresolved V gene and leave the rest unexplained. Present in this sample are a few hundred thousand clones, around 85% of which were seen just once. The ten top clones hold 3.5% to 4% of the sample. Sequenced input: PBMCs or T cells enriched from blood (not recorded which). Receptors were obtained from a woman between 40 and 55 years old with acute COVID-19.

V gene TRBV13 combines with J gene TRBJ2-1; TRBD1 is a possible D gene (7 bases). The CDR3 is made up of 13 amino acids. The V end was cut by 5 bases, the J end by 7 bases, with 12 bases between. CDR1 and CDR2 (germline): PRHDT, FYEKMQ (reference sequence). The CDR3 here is CASSKTGRNEQFF. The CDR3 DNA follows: TGTGCCAGCAGCAAGACAGGGAGGAATGAGCAGTTCTTC.

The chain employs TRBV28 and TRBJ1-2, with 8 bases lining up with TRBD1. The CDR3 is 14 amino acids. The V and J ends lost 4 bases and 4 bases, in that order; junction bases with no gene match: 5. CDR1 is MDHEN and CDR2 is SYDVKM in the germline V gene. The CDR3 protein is CASSSLDRGYGYTF. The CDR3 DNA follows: TGTGCCAGCAGTTCCCTAGACAGGGGCTATGGCTACACCTTC.

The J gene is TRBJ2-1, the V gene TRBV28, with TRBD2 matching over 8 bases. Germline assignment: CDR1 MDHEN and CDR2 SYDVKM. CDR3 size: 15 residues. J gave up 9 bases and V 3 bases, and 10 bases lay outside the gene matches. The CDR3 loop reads CASSLGGTRVGEQFF. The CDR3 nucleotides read TGTGCCAGCAGTTTGGGCGGGACTAGGGTTGGTGAGCAGTTCTTC.

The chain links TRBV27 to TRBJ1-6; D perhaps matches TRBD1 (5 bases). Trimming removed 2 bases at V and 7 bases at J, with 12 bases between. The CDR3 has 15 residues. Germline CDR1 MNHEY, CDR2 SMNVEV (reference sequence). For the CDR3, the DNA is TGTGCCAGCAGTTTAAAGGGGACTCCGAATTCACCCCTCCACTTT. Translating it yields CASSLKGTPNSPLHF.

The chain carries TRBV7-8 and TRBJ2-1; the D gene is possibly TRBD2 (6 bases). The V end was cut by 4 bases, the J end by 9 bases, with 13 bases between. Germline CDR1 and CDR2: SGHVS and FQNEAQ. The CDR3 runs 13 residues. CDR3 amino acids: CASSSGSRPEQFF. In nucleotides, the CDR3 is TGTGCCAGCAGCTCCGGGAGCCGGCCTGAGCAGTTCTTC.

The CDR3 spells CASSFLGRGLMNTEAFF. The CDR3 nucleotides are TGTGCCAGCAGCTTTTTGGGGCGGGGGTTAATGAACACTGAAGCTTTCTTT. The V and J genes are TRBV11-2 and TRBJ1-1; a possible D gene is TRBD1 (5 bases). CDR3 size: 17 residues. V was shortened by 3 bases and J by 0 bases, with 17 bases between the two germline ends. Germline V gene lookup returns CDR1 SGHAT and CDR2 FQNNGV.

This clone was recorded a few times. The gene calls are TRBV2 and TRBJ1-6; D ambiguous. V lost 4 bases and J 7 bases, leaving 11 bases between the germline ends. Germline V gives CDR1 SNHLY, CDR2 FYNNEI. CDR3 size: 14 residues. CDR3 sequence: CASSVLANNSPLHF. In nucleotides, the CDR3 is TGTGCCAGCAGTGTTCTAGCTAACAATTCACCCCTCCACTTT.

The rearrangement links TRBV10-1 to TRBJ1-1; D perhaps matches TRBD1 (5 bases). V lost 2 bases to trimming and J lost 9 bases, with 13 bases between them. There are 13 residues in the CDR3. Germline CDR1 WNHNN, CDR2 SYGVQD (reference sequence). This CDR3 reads CASSEARTSQAFF. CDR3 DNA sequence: TGCGCCAGCAGTGAGGCCCGGACAAGCCAAGCTTTCTTT.

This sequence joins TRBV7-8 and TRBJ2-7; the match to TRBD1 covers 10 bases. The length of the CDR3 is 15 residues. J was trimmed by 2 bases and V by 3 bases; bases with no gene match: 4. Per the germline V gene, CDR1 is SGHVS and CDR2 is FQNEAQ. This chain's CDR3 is CASSFGTGDTYEQYF. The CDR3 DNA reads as TGTGCCAGCAGCTTTGGGACAGGGGACACCTACGAGCAGTACTTC.

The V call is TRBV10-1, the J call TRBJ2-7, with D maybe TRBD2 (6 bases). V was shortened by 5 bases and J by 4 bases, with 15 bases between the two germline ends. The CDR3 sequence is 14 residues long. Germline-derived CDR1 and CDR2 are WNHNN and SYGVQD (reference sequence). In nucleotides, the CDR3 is TGCGCCAGCAGTCCCTACGGGGGTGGTTACGAGCAGTACTTC. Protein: CASSPYGGGYEQYF.

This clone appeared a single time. For the CDR3, the DNA is TGCGCCAGCAGTGCGACCCGACAGACTGAAGCTTTCTTT. This gives the protein CASSATRQTEAFF. The chain uses TRBV10-2 and TRBJ1-1; tentative D call: TRBD1 (5 bases). Per germline, CDR1 WSHSY and CDR2 SAAADI. V was pared by 4 bases and J by 5 bases, with 11 bases between. CDR3 length equals 13 residues.

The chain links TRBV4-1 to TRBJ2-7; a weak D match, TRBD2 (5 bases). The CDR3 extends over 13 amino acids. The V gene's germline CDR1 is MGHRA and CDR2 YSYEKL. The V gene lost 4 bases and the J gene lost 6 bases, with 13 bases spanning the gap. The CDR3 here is CASSPLGLLEQYF. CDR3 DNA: TGCGCCAGCAGCCCGCTAGGACTCCTCGAGCAGTACTTC.

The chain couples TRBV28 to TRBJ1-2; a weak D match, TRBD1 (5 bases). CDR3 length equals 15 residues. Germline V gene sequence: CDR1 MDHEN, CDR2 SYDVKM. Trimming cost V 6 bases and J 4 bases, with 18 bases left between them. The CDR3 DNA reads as TGTGCCAGCAGAACTCCCTTAGGGACTAGCTATGGCTACACCTTC. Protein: CASRTPLGTSYGYTF.

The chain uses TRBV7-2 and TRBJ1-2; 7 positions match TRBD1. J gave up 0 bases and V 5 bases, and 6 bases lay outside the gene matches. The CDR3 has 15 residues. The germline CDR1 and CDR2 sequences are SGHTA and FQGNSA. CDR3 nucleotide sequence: TGTGCCAGCAGCCGGGACAGAATAGCTAACTATGGCTACACCTTC. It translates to CASSRDRIANYGYTF.

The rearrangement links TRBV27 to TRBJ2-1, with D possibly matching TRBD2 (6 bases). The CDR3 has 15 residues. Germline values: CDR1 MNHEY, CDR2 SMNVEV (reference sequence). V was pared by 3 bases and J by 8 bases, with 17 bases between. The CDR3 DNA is TGTGCCAGCAGTTTTATCGGGACTCCCGTGTATGAGCAGTTCTTC. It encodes CASSFIGTPVYEQFF.

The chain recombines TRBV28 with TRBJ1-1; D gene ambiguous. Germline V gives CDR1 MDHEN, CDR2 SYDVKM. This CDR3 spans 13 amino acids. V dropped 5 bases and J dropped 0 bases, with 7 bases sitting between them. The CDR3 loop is CASSNTVNTEAFF. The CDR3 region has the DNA TGTGCCAGCAGTAACACAGTGAACACTGAAGCTTTCTTT. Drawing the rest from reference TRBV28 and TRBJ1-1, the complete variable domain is DVKVTQSSRYLVKRTGEKVFLECVQDMDHENMFWYRQDPGLGLRLIYFSYDVKMKEKGDIPEGYSVSREKKERFSLILESASTNQTSMYLCASSNTVNTEAFFGQGTRLTVV.

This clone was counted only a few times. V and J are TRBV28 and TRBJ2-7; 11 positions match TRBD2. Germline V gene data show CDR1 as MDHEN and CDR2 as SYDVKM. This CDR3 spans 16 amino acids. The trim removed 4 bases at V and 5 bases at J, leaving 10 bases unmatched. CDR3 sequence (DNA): TGTGCCAGCAGTTCAACGGGGCGACTAGCGGGAAACGAGCAGTACTTC. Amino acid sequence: CASSSTGRLAGNEQYF.

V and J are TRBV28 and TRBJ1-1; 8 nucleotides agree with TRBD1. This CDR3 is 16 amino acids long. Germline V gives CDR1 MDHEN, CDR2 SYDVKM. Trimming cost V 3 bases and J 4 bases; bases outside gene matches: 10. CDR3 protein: CASSFRPGQGSTEAFF. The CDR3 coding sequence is TGTGCCAGCAGTTTTCGCCCCGGACAGGGAAGCACTGAAGCTTTCTTT. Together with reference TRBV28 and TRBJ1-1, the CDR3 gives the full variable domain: DVKVTQSSRYLVKRTGEKVFLECVQDMDHENMFWYRQDPGLGLRLIYFSYDVKMKEKGDIPEGYSVSREKKERFSLILESASTNQTSMYLCASSFRPGQGSTEAFFGQGTRLTVV.

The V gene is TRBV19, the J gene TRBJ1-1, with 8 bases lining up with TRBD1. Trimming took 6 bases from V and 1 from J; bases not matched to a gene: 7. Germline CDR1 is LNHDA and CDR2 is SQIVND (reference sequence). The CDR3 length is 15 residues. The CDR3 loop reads CASRDRGFGNTEAFF. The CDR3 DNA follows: TGTGCCAGTAGAGACAGGGGTTTCGGGAACACTGAAGCTTTCTTT.

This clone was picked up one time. The CDR3 protein is CASRLQGADTGELFF. CDR3 sequence (DNA): TGTGCCAGCAGATTACAGGGTGCCGACACCGGGGAGCTGTTTTTT. The chain couples TRBV28 to TRBJ2-2, with TRBD1 as a possible D gene (6 bases). V was clipped by 6 bases and J by 3 bases, with 14 bases between them. CDR3 length: 15 amino acids. Germline V gene data show CDR1 as MDHEN and CDR2 as SYDVKM. Variable domain in full (rest from reference TRBV28 and TRBJ2-2): DVKVTQSSRYLVKRTGEKVFLECVQDMDHENMFWYRQDPGLGLRLIYFSYDVKMKEKGDIPEGYSVSREKKERFSLILESASTNQTSMYLCASRLQGADTGELFFGEGSRLTVL.

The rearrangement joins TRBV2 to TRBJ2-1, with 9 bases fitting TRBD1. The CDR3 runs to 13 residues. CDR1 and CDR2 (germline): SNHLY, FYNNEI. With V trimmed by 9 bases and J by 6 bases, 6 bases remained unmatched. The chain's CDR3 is CARTRQGVNEQFF. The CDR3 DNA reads TGTGCCAGAACCCGACAGGGGGTCAATGAGCAGTTCTTC. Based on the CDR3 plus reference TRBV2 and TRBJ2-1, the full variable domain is EPEVTQTPSHQVTQMGQEVILRCVPISNHLYFYWYRQILGQKVEFLVSFYNNEISEKSEIFDDQFSVERPDGSNFTLKIRSTKLEDSAMYFCARTRQGVNEQFFGPGTRLTVL.